This record covers a single T cell receptor (beta chain). What it binds is unknown. A 6-nucleotide sample barcode was carried by the UMIs, which template switching added. TCRalpha and TCRbeta cDNA underwent two nested PCRs of around 15 and 9 cycles. TCRdb reprocessed the 5' RACE reads and reports one entry per CDR3 protein, with no DNA. In all, the sample yields about 380,000 distinct CDR3 sequences. This specimen comes from a study of monozygotic twins with inflammatory bowel disease. The germline CDR1 and CDR2 sequences are LGHDT and YNNKEL (reference sequence). The CDR3 spans 13 residues. Study observations and caveats: Concordant and discordant twins showed no difference in repertoire similarity, possibly from limited power.

The chain recombines TRBV3-1 with TRBJ1-1. The sample consisted of blood. This TCR came from a human donor with ulcerative colitis or Crohn's disease, or a healthy co-twin of an affected twin (not recorded which). The CDR3 region is CASSQMHGTEAFF.